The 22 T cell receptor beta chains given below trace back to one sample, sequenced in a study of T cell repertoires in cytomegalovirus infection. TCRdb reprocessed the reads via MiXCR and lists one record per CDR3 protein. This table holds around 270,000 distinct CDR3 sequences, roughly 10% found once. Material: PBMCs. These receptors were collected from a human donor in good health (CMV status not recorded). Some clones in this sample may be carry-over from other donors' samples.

CDR3 protein: CASSFQGREQYF. CDR3 sequence (DNA): TGTGCCAGCAGCTTTCAGGGACGCGAGCAGTACTTC. The J gene is TRBJ2-7, the V gene TRBV7-6; D could derive from TRBD1 or TRBD2 (5 bases each). Germline V gene data show CDR1 as SGHVS and CDR2 as FNYEAQ. CDR3 size: 12 residues. Trimming took 3 bases from V and 6 from J, leaving 9 bases between them.

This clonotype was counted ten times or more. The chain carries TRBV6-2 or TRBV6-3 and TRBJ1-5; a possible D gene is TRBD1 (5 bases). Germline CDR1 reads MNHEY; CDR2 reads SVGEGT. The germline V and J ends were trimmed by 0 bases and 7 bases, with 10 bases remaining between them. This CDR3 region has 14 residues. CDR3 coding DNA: TGTGCCAGCAGTTACTCAGGGGCAGGGCAGCCCCAGCATTTT. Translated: CASSYSGAGQPQHF.

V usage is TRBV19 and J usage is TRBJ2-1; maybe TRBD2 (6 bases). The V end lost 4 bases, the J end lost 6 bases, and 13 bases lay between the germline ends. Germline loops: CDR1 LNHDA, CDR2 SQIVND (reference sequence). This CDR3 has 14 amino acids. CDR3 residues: CASSRGVLRNEQFF. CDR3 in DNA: TGTGCCAGTAGTAGGGGGGTCCTACGCAATGAGCAGTTCTTC.

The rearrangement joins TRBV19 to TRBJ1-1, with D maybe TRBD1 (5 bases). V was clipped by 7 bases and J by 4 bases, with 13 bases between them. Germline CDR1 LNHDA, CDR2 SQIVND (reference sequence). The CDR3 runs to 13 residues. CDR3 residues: CASNNQGSTEAFF. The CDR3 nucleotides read TGTGCCAGTAACAATCAGGGTTCCACTGAAGCTTTCTTT.

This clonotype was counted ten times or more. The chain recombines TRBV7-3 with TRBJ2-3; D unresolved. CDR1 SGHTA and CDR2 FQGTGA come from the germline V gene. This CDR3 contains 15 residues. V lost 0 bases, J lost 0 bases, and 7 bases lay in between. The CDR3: CASSLTGTSTDTQYF. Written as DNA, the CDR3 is TGTGCCAGCAGCTTAACGGGTACTAGCACAGATACGCAGTATTTT.

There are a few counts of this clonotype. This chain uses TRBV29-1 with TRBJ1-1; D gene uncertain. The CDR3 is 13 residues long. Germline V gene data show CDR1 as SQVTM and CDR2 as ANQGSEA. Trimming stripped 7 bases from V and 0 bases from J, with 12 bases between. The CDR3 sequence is CSASGPLNTEAFF. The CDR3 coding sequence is TGCAGCGCCTCCGGGCCTTTGAACACTGAAGCTTTCTTT. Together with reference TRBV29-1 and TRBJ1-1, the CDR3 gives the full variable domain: SAVISQKPSRDICQRGTSLTIQCQVDSQVTMMFWYRQQPGQSLTLIATANQGSEATYESGFVIDKFPISRPNLTFSTLTVSNMSPEDSSIYLCSASGPLNTEAFFGQGTRLTVV.

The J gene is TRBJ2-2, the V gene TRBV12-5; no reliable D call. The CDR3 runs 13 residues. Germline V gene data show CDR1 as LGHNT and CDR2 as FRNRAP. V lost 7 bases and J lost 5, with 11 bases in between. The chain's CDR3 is CASAADITGELFF. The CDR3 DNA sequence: TGTGCTAGTGCCGCCGACATTACCGGGGAGCTGTTTTTT.

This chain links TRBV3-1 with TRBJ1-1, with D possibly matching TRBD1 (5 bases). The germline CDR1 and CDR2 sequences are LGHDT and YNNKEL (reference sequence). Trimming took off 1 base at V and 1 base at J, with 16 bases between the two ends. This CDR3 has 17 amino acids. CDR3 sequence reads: CASSQARDAGRNTEAFF. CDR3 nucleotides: TGTGCCAGCAGCCAAGCCCGGGACGCCGGGAGGAACACTGAAGCTTTCTTT.

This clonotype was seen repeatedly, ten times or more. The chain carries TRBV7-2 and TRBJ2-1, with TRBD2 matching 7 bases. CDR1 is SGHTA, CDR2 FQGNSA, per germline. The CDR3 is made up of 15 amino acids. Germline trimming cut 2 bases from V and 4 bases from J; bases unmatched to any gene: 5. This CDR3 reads CASSLSSSGYNEQFF. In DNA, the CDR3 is TGTGCCAGCAGCTTAAGTTCTAGCGGATACAATGAGCAGTTCTTC.

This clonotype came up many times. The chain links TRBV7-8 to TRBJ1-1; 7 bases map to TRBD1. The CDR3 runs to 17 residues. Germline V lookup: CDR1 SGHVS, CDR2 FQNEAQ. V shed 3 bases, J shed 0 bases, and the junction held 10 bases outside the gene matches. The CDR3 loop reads CASSFQVRGNMNTEAFF. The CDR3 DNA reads TGTGCCAGCAGCTTCCAGGTCAGGGGGAACATGAACACTGAAGCTTTCTTT.

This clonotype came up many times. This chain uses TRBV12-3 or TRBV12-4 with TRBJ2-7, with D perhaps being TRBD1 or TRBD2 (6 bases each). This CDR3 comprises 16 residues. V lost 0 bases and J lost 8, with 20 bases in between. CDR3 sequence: CASSLAYGGLDPKQYF. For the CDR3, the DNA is TGTGCCAGCAGTTTAGCGTACGGGGGCCTGGACCCCAAGCAGTACTTC.

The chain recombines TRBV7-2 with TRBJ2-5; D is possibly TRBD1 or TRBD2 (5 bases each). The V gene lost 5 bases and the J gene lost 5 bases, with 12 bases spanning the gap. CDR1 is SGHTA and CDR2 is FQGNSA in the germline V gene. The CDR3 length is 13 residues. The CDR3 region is CASSPRGWETQYF. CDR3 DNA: TGTGCCAGCAGCCCCCGGGGCTGGGAGACCCAGTACTTC.

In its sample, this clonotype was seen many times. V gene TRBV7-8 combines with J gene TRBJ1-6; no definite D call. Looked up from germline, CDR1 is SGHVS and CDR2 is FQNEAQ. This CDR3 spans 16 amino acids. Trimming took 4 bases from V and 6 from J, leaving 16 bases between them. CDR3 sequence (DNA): TGTGCCAGCAGCTCCTCCCGAAACAGCCTTAATTCACCCCTCCACTTT. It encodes CASSSSRNSLNSPLHF.

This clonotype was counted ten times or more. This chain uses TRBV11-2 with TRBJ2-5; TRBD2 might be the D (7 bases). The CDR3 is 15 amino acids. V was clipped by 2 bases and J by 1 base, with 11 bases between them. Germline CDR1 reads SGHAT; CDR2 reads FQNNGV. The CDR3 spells CASSLSGGSQETQYF. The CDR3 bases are TGTGCCAGCAGCTTATCGGGGGGCTCCCAAGAGACCCAGTACTTC.

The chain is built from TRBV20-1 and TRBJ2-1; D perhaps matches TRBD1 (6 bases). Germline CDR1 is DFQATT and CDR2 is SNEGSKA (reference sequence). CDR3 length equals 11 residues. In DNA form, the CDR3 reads TGCGGCACCTCAGGGGTAAATGAGCAGTTCTTC. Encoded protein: CGTSGVNEQFF.

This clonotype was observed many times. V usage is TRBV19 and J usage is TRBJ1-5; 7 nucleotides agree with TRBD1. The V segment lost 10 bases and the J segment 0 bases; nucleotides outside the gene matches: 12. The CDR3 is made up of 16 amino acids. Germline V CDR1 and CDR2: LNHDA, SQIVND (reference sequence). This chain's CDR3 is CATNRGQRDSNQPQHF. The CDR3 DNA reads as TGTGCCACCAACAGGGGACAACGGGATAGCAATCAGCCCCAGCATTTT.

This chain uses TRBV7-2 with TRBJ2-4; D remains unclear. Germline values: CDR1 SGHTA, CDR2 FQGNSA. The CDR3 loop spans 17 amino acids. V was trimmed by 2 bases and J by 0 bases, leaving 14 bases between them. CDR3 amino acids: CASSLITLVGAKNIQYF. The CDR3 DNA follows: TGTGCCAGCAGCTTAATTACTTTGGTGGGAGCCAAAAACATTCAGTACTTC. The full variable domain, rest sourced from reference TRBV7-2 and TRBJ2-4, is GAGVSQSPSNKVTEKGKDVELRCDPISGHTALYWYRQSLGQGLEFLIYFQGNSAPDKSGLPSDRFSAERTGGSVSTLTIQRTQQEDSAVYLCASSLITLVGAKNIQYFGAGTRLSVL.

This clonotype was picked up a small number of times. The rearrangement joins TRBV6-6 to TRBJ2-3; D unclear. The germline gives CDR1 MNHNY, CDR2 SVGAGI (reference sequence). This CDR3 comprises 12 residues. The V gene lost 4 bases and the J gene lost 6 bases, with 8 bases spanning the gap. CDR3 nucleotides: TGTGCCAGCAGTTTCTCTCGGGATACGCAGTATTTT. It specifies CASSFSRDTQYF.

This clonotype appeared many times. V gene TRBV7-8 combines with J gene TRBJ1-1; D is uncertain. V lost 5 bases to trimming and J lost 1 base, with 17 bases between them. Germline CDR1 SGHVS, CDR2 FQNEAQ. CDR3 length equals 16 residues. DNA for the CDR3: TGTGCCAGCAGCCTCCGTCCCGACTCATCGAACACTGAAGCTTTCTTT. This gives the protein CASSLRPDSSNTEAFF.

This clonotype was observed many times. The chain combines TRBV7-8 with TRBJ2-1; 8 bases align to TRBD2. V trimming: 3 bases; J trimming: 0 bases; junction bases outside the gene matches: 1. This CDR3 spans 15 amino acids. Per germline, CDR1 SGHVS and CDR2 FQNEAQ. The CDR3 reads CASSFSGASYNEQFF. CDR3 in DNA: TGTGCCAGCAGCTTTAGCGGGGCCTCCTACAATGAGCAGTTCTTC.

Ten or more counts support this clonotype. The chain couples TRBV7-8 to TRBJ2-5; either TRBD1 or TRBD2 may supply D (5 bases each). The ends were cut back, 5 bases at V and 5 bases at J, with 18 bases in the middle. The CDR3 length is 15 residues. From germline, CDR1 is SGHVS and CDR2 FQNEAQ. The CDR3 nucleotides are TGTGCCAGCAGCCCCCTGGCCGGGGCTAGGGAGACCCAGTACTTC. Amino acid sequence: CASSPLAGARETQYF. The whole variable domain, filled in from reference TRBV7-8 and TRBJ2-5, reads GAGVSQSPRYKVAKRGQDVALRCDPISGHVSLFWYQQALGQGPEFLTYFQNEAQLDKSGLPSDRFFAERPEGSVSTLKIQRTQQEDSAVYLCASSPLAGARETQYFGPGTRLLVL.

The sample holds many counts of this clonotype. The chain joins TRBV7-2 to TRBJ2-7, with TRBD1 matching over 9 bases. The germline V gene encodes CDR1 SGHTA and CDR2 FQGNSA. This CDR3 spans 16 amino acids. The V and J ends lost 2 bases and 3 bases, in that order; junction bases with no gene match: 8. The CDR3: CASSLRGDRVSYEQYF. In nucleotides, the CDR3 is TGTGCCAGCAGCTTAAGGGGGGACAGGGTTAGCTACGAGCAGTACTTC. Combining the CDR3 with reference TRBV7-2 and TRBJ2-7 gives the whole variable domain GAGVSQSPSNKVTEKGKDVELRCDPISGHTALYWYRQSLGQGLEFLIYFQGNSAPDKSGLPSDRFSAERTGGSVSTLTIQRTQQEDSAVYLCASSLRGDRVSYEQYFGPGTRLTVT.